This T cell receptor (beta chain) was recovered during a study of OX40 agonist ivuxolimab in advanced cancers. About the study: The study gave patients intravenous ivuxolimab at 0.01 to 10 mg/kg every 2 weeks. Hepatocellular carcinoma, melanoma, renal cell or head and neck cancer affected the dose-escalation patients. Age averaged about 66 years (range roughly 23 to 85), and less than 85% were male.

V dropped 5 bases and J dropped 5 bases, with 13 bases sitting between them. The germline V gene encodes CDR1 MNHEY and CDR2 SVGAGI. The CDR3 sequence is 13 residues long. Some clones are missing from TCRdb's copy, which holds only in-frame ones; the method was immunoSEQ multiplex PCR. This sample yields tens of thousands of clones, of which 82% are seen a single time; about 1.6% belongs to the top ten. Sampling times: baseline, cycle 4 day 1, cycle 7 day 1. This chain joins TRBV6-5 and TRBJ2-7; maybe TRBD1 (5 bases). The origin of this receptor is an adult with an advanced solid tumor such as melanoma, head and neck, liver or kidney cancer. This sample comprised CD4+ or CD8+ T cells sorted from blood, obtained in a trial of the OX40 agonist ivuxolimab. Written as DNA, the CDR3 is TGTGCCAGCAGTCCCCAGGGTTACAACGAGCAGTACTTC. Protein: CASSPQGYNEQYF.